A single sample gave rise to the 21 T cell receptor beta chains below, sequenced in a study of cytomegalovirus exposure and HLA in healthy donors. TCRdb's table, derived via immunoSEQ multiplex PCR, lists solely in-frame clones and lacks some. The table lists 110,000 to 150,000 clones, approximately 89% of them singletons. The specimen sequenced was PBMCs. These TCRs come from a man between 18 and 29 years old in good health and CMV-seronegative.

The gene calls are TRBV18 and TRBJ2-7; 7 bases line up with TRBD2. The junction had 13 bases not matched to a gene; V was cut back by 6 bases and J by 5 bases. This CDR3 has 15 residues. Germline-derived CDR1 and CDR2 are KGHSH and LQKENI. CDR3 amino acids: CASSPPSLGRDEQYF. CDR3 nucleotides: TGTGCCAGCTCGCCTCCTAGCCTGGGGAGGGACGAGCAGTACTTC.

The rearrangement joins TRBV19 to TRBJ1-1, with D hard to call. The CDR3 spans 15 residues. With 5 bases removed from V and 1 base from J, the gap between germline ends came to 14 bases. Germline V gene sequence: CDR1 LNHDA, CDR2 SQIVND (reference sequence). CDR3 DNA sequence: TGTGCCAGTAGTCCCACGCGGCCCGGGAACACTGAAGCTTTCTTT. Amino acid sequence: CASSPTRPGNTEAFF.

Written as DNA, the CDR3 is TGTGCCAGCAGTTACGGGCAGGGAAACACTGAAGCTTTCTTT. It encodes CASSYGQGNTEAFF. The gene calls are TRBV6-5 and TRBJ1-1, with D perhaps matching TRBD1 (5 bases). The CDR3 has 14 amino acids. Trimming removed 2 bases at V and 2 bases at J, with 9 bases between. Germline V lookup: CDR1 MNHEY, CDR2 SVGAGI.

The CDR3 reads CASRGLGNEKLFF. In DNA, the CDR3 is TGCGCCAGCAGGGGCTTAGGTAATGAAAAACTGTTTTTT. The V gene is TRBV4-1, the J gene TRBJ1-4; D gene unclear. The germline V gene encodes CDR1 MGHRA and CDR2 YSYEKL. This CDR3 contains 13 residues. Trimming cost V 6 bases and J 4 bases, with 9 bases left between them.

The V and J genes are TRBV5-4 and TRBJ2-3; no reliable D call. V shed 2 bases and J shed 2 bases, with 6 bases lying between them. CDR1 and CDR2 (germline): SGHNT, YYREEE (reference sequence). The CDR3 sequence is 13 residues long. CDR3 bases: TGTGCCAGCAGCTTTACTTTCACAGATACGCAGTATTTT. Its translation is CASSFTFTDTQYF.

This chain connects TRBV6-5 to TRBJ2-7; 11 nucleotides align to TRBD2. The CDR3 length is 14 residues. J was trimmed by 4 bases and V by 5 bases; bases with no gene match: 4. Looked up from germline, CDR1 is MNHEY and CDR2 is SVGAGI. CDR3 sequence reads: CASSTSGGGYEQYF. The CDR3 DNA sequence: TGTGCCAGCAGTACTAGCGGGGGTGGGTACGAGCAGTACTTC.

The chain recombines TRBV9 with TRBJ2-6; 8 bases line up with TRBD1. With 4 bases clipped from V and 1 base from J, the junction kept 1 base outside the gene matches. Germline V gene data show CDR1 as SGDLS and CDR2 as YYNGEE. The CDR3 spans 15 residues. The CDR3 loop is CASSRQGSGANVLTF. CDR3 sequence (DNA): TGTGCCAGCAGCAGACAGGGGTCTGGGGCCAACGTCCTGACTTTC.

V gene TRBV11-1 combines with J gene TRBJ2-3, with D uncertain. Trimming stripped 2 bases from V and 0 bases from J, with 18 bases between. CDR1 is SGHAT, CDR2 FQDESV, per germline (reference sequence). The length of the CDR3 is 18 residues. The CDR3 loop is CASSLMTVENSSTDTQYF. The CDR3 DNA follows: TGTGCCAGCAGCTTAATGACGGTGGAGAATTCTAGCACAGATACGCAGTATTTT.

The CDR3 region is CASSESAGSYNEQFF. As DNA, the CDR3 is TGCGCCAGCAGTGAGTCGGCGGGGTCCTACAATGAGCAGTTCTTC. This rearrangement joins TRBV10-1 to TRBJ2-1, with a possible D match to TRBD2 (6 bases). This CDR3 region has 15 residues. V was trimmed by 0 bases and J by 1 base, leaving 7 bases between them. CDR1 is WNHNN and CDR2 is SYGVQD in the germline V gene (reference sequence).

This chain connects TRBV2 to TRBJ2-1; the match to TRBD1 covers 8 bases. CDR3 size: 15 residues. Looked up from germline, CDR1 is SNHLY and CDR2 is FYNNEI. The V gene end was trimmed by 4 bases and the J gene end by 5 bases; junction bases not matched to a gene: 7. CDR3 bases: TGTGCCAGCAGTGGCGGCAGGGGGCCGAACAATGAGCAGTTCTTC. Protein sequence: CASSGGRGPNNEQFF.

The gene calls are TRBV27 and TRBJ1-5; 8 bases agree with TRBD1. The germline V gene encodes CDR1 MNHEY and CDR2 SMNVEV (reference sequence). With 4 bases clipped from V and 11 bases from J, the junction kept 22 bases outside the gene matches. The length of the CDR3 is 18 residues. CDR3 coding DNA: TGTGCCAGCAGTTCCTACCAGACTAGTCAGGGGGCGATCGAGTCCCAGCATTTT. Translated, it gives CASSSYQTSQGAIESQHF.

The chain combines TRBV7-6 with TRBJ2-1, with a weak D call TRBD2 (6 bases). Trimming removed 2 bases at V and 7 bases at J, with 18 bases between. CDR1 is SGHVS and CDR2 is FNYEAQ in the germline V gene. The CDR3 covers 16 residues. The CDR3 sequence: CASSLRLETGVNEQFF. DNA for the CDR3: TGTGCCAGCAGCTTAAGGTTGGAAACGGGGGTGAATGAGCAGTTCTTC.

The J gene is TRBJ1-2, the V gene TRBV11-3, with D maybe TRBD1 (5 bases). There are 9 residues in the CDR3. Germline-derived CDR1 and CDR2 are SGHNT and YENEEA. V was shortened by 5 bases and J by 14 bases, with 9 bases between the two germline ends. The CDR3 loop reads CASSRGSTF. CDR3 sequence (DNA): TGTGCCAGCAGCAGGGGTAGTACCTTC.

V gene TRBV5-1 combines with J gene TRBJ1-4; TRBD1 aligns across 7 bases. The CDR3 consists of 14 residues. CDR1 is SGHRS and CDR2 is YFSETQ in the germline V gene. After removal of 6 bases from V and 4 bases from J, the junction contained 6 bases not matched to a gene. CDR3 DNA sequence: TGCGCCAGCAAAACAGGGGTCGGTAATGAAAAACTGTTTTTT. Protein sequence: CASKTGVGNEKLFF.

The CDR3 DNA sequence: TGTGCCAGCAGTGAATGGCCCCAAGAGACCCAGTACTTC. Translation gives CASSEWPQETQYF. The chain links TRBV2 to TRBJ2-5; the D is unclear. The CDR3 has 13 amino acids. V was pared by 2 bases and J by 1 base, with 5 bases between. The germline gives CDR1 SNHLY, CDR2 FYNNEI.

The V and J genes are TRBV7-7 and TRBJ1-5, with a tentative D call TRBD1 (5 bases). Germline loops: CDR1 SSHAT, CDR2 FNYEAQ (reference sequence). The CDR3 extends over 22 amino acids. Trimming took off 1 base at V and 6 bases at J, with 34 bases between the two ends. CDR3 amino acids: CASSLDLSRTSAGSLIIQPQHF. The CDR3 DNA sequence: TGTGCCAGCAGCTTAGATTTAAGTAGGACATCCGCGGGGAGTTTAATTATTCAGCCCCAGCATTTT.

The CDR3 here is CASSPGPVAGDYDEQFF. The CDR3 region has the DNA TGTGCCAGCAGCCCGGGACCGGTAGCGGGAGATTACGATGAGCAGTTCTTC. This chain joins TRBV7-9 and TRBJ2-1, with 9 bases aligning to TRBD2. The CDR3 covers 17 residues. V trimming: 5 bases; J trimming: 8 bases; junction bases outside the gene matches: 16. CDR1 is SEHNR and CDR2 is FQNEAQ in the germline V gene (reference sequence).

CDR3 in DNA: TGTGCCAGCAGCTCCGTGGGAGGAACAGATACGCAGTATTTT. It encodes CASSSVGGTDTQYF. The chain couples TRBV9 to TRBJ2-3; D possibly corresponds to TRBD2 (6 bases). There are 14 residues in the CDR3. Per the germline V gene, CDR1 is SGDLS and CDR2 is YYNGEE. V shed 4 bases and J shed 3 bases, with 12 bases lying between them.

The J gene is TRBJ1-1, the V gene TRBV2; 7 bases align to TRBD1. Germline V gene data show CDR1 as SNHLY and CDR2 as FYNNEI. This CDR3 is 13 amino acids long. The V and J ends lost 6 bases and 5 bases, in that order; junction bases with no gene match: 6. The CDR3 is CASRNRGGTEAFF. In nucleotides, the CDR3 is TGTGCCAGCAGAAACAGGGGCGGAACTGAAGCTTTCTTT.

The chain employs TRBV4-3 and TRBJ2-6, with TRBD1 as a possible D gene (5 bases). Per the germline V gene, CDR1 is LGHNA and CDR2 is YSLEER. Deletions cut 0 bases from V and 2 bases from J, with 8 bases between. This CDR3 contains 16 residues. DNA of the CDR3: TGCGCCAGCAGCCAAGATCAGGGAACTGGGGCCAACGTCCTGACTTTC. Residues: CASSQDQGTGANVLTF.

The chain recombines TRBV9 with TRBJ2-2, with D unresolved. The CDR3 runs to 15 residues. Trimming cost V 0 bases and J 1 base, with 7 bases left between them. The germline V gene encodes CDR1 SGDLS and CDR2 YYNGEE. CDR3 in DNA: TGTGCCAGCAGCGTAGGACACAGGAACACCGGGGAGCTGTTTTTT. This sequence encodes CASSVGHRNTGELFF.